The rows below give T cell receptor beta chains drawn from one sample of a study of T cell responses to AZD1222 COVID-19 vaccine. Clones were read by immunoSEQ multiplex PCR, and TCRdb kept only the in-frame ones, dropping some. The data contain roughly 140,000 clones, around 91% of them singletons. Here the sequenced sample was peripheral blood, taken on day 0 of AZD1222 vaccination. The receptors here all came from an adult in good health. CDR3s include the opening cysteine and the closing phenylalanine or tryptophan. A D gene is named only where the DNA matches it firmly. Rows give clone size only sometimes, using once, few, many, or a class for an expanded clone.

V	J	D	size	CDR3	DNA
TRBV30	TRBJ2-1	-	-	CAWRLDGSYNEQFF	TGTGCCTGGAGGCTAGATGGGTCCTACAATGAGCAGTTCTTC
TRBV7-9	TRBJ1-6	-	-	CASSLRNSPLHF	TGTGCCAGCAGCTTAAGAAATTCACCCCTCCACTTT
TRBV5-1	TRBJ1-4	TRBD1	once	CASSLEQGAGEKLFF	TGCGCCAGCAGCTTAGAACAGGGGGCAGGGGAAAAACTGTTTTTT
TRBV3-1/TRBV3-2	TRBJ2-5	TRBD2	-	CASSQDWSGGARETQYF	TGTGCCAGCAGCCAAGATTGGAGCGGGGGGGCCAGGGAGACCCAGTACTTC
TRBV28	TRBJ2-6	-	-	CASSPHVPLSGANVLTF	TGTGCCAGCAGTCCCCACGTTCCCCTCTCTGGGGCCAACGTCCTGACTTTC
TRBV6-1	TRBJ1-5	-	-	CASSQGTALSNQPQHF	TGTGCCAGCAGTCAAGGGACGGCGCTTAGCAATCAGCCCCAGCATTTT
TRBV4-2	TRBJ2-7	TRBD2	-	CASSQGTSGRVPEQYF	TGTGCCAGCAGCCAAGGTACTAGCGGGAGGGTCCCCGAGCAGTACTTC
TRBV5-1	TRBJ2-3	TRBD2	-	CASSRVAGGYDTQYF	TGCGCCAGCAGCAGAGTAGCGGGAGGCTACGATACGCAGTATTTT
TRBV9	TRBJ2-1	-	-	CASSPSAGSYNEQFF	TGTGCCAGCAGTCCATCCGCCGGTAGCTACAATGAGCAGTTCTTC
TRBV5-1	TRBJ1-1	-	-	CASSLEQGRGSTEAFF	TGCGCCAGCAGCTTGGAACAGGGAAGGGGCAGCACTGAAGCTTTCTTT
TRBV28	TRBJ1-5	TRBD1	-	CASSLSSKRGRPQHF	TGTGCCAGCAGTTTAAGTTCGAAGAGGGGGCGGCCCCAGCATTTT
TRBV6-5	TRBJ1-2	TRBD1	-	CASRRDRGNYGYTF	TGTGCCAGCAGGCGGGACAGGGGGAACTATGGCTACACCTTC
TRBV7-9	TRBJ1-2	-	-	CASSQQGVYGYTF	TGTGCCAGCAGTCAACAGGGTGTCTATGGCTACACCTTC
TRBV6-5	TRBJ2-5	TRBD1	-	CASSWDSRQETQYF	TGTGCCAGCAGCTGGGACAGCCGTCAAGAGACCCAGTACTTC
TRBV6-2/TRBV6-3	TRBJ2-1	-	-	CASSYFSYEQFF	TGTGCCAGCAGTTACTTCTCCTATGAGCAGTTCTTC
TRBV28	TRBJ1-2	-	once	CASSLGGRWREYTF	TGTGCCAGCAGTTTAGGGGGACGGTGGCGTGAATACACCTTC
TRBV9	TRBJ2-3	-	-	CASSRSGTDTQYF	TGTGCCAGCAGCAGGAGCGGCACAGATACGCAGTATTTT
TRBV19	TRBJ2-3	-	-	CASSIVRGAGDTQYF	TGTGCCAGTAGTATAGTTCGAGGGGCGGGAGATACGCAGTATTTT
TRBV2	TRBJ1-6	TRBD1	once	CARGEGAKSPLHF	TGTGCCAGGGGAGAGGGGGCGAAATCACCCCTCCACTTT
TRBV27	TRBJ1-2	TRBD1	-	CASSSRQGASNYGYTF	TGTGCCAGCAGTTCCCGACAGGGGGCATCTAACTATGGCTACACCTTC
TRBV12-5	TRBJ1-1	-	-	CASGLARGTEAFF	TGTGCTAGTGGTTTGGCTAGGGGCACTGAAGCTTTCTTT
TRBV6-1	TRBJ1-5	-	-	CASSERRVGSNQPQHF	TGTGCCAGCAGTGAGCGGCGGGTTGGGAGCAATCAGCCCCAGCATTTT
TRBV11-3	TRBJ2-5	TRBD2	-	CASSPSSREGTQYF	TGTGCCAGCAGTCCAAGTTCGCGGGAGGGGACCCAGTACTTC
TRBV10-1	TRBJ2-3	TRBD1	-	CASSDPGQGPDTQYF	TGCGCCAGCAGTGACCCCGGACAGGGTCCAGATACGCAGTATTTT
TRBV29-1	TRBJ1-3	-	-	CSVYERNTIYF	TGCAGCGTTTATGAGCGAAACACCATATATTTT
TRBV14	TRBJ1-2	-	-	CASSLAFGGYGYTF	TGTGCCAGCAGCCTTGCCTTTGGGGGCTATGGCTACACCTTC
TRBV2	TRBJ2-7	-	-	CASSLDFASYEQYF	TGTGCCAGCAGCCTTGACTTCGCCTCCTACGAGCAGTACTTC
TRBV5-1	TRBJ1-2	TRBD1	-	CASSQTDRGGYGYTF	TGCGCCAGCAGCCAAACCGACAGGGGCGGATATGGCTACACCTTC
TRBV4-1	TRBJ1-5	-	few	CASSQDGRPQPQHF	TGCGCCAGCAGCCAAGATGGCAGGCCCCAGCCCCAGCATTTT
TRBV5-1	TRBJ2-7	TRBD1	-	CASSLGGTGVGQYF	TGCGCCAGCAGCTTGGGAGGGACAGGGGTAGGGCAGTACTTC
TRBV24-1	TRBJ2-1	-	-	CATSDSSPSSYNEQFF	TGTGCCACCAGTGATTCCAGTCCCTCTTCCTACAATGAGCAGTTCTTC
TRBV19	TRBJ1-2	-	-	CASSMYLGYTF	TGTGCCAGTAGTATGTATCTAGGCTACACCTTC
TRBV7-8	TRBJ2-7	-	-	CASSSDYRNEQYF	TGTGCCAGCAGCTCGGACTATCGAAACGAGCAGTACTTC